Following are 5 T cell receptor beta chains from one sample sequenced in a study of CD8 T cells in ankylosing spondylitis. The antigens for these receptors are not known. The study's findings and limits: One TCR beta motif, made up of eight highly homologous variants, appeared characteristic of ankylosing spondylitis blood.

TCRdb processed the 5' RACE reads anew with MiXCR; each CDR3 protein has one entry. The repertoire consists of roughly 440,000 distinct CDR3 sequences, with 17% occurring once and the leading ten covering 0.95% to 1.1%. Sequencing used blood, either unsorted or a sorted T cell fraction (not recorded which). All receptors come from a male donor with ankylosing spondylitis.

A note on this clonotype: A junction boundary mismatches the germline segment, possibly from a read error. The rearrangement links TRBV12-3 or TRBV12-4 to TRBJ2-2, with D perhaps matching TRBD1 (6 bases). CDR3 length: 14 amino acids. The CDR3 reads CASSPTQGTGKLFF. In DNA, the CDR3 is TGTGCCAGCAGCCCCACACAGGGAACCGGGAAGCTGTTTTTT.

Only a few counts were recorded for this clonotype. The J gene is TRBJ2-4, the V gene TRBV3-1; the D gene is possibly TRBD1 (6 bases). The V end was cut by 2 bases, the J end by 6 bases, with 8 bases between. There are 13 residues in the CDR3. The germline CDR1 and CDR2 sequences are LGHDT and YNNKEL (reference sequence). The CDR3 protein is CASSQKQGNIQYF. CDR3 coding DNA: TGTGCCAGCAGCCAAAAACAGGGAAACATTCAGTACTTC.

This clonotype was recorded many times. The chain joins TRBV2 to TRBJ1-2, with 10 bases that match TRBD1. With V trimmed by 0 bases and J by 1 base, 2 bases remained unmatched. The CDR3 length is 16 residues. Germline CDR1 SNHLY, CDR2 FYNNEI. CDR3 loop: CASSEARTGGNYGYTF. DNA of the CDR3: TGTGCCAGCAGTGAAGCCAGGACAGGGGGTAACTATGGCTACACCTTC. Combining the CDR3 with reference TRBV2 and TRBJ1-2 gives the whole variable domain EPEVTQTPSHQVTQMGQEVILRCVPISNHLYFYWYRQILGQKVEFLVSFYNNEISEKSEIFDDQFSVERPDGSNFTLKIRSTKLEDSAMYFCASSEARTGGNYGYTFGSGTRLTVV.

The chain employs TRBV24-1 and TRBJ2-5; D may be TRBD1 (6 bases). This CDR3 has 15 residues. Germline assignment: CDR1 KGHDR and CDR2 SFDVKD. The V end lost 9 bases, the J end lost 3 bases, and 19 bases lay between the germline ends. The chain's CDR3 is CATGQGPITEETQYF. Here the CDR3 DNA reads TGTGCCACCGGCCAGGGGCCGATAACGGAAGAGACCCAGTACTTC.

The chain joins TRBV15 to TRBJ2-3; D not certain. V lost 1 base and J 0 bases, leaving 8 bases between the germline ends. This CDR3 has 15 amino acids. Germline V lookup: CDR1 LNHNV, CDR2 YYDKDF (reference sequence). The CDR3 protein is CATSRVWVSTDTQYF. The DNA for the CDR3 is TGTGCCACCAGCAGAGTATGGGTTAGCACAGATACGCAGTATTTT.